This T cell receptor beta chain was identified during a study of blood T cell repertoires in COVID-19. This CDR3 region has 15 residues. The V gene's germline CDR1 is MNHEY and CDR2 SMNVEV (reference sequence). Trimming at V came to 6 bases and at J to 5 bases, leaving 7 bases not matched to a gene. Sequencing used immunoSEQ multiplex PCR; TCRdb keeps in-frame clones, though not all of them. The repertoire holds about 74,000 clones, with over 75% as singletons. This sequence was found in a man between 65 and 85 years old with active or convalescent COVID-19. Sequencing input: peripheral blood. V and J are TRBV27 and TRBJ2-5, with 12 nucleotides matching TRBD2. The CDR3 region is CASSPLAGGPETQYF. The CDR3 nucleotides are TGTGCCAGCAGCCCTCTAGCGGGAGGGCCCGAGACCCAGTACTTC.